Sequencing of this TCR beta chain was carried out in a study of blood T cell repertoires in COVID-19. Study summary: Material from acute and convalescent COVID-19 was sourced from the United States, Italy and Spain. The analysed material was cDNA or gDNA that came from T cells, B-cell-depleted T cells, or PBMCs.

Only in-frame clones appear in the TCRdb table, and some are missing; sequencing was by immunoSEQ multiplex PCR. The sample carries 250,000 to 350,000 clones, roughly 84% recorded once. Germline CDR1 is SGHRS and CDR2 is YFSETQ. Deletions cut 3 bases from V and 0 bases from J, with 10 bases between. The CDR3 covers 15 residues. Recruited during active infection, patients (from Seattle) were subsequently followed longitudinally. The gene calls are TRBV5-1 and TRBJ1-3; D possibly corresponds to TRBD1 (6 bases). The TCR originated in a human donor with COVID-19, enrolled during active disease. The donor label of this sample is uncertain. Sequencing was done on a sample of peripheral blood. DNA for the CDR3: TGCGCCAGCAGCTCCACAGGGTTCTCTGGAAACACCATATATTTT. This translates into CASSSTGFSGNTIYF.